Listed here is a single T cell receptor beta chain. Its target is not known. This record comes from a study of OX40 agonist ivuxolimab in advanced cancers. Study background: Patients took ivuxolimab, an agonistic anti-OX40 (CD134) antibody. Partial responses were achieved by three patients: one hepatocellular carcinoma, two cutaneous melanoma. Findings and limits, study-wide: CD8+ T cells averaged more expanded clones than CD4+. Compared with others, partial responders at 0.1-3.0 mg/kg displayed clonal expansion among the lowest.

This CDR3 has 16 residues. Profiled with immunoSEQ multiplex PCR; TCRdb holds only in-frame clones, not every one. The data show 15,000 to 20,000 clones, 83% seen once. This specimen consisted of CD4+ or CD8+ T cells sorted from blood, obtained in a trial of the OX40 agonist ivuxolimab. This receptor was obtained from an adult with an advanced solid tumor such as melanoma, head and neck, liver or kidney cancer. The rearrangement uses TRBV1 and TRBJ1-5. TRBV1 is tagged as a pseudogene. The CDR3 region is CTSSQGLHLDNQPQHF. For the CDR3, the DNA is TGCACCAGCAGCCAAGGACTGCACTTAGACAATCAGCCCCAGCATTTT.